This TCR beta chain was captured by sequencing in a study of metastatic and nonmetastatic thyroid tumors. Looking at the study overall: Repertoires from malignant and benign thyroid patients were compared across blood and tumor or nodule tissue.

This CDR3 is built from 14 residues. The V and J ends lost 0 bases and 3 bases respectively, with 9 bases between them. Germline V gene sequence: CDR1 SGHAT, CDR2 FQNNGV. TCRdb re-clonotyped the PCR reads via MiXCR. The repertoire includes over 7,500 clones, approximately 11% of them detected once, and approximately 7.5% sits in the top ten. Study-wide results and caveats: In blood and tumor, TCR beta diversity was reportedly significantly higher in malignant thyroid tumors than in benign nodules.

Before thyroid surgery, none of the patients had received any treatment. This clone was seen many times. Its antigen remains unknown. The source material was tumor tissue. The V gene is TRBV11-2, the J gene TRBJ2-7, with D unclear. This clonotype was obtained from a female donor with papillary thyroid cancer or a benign thyroid nodule (not recorded which). Some clones in this sample may be carry-over from other donors' samples. This CDR3 is CASSLDRSNYEQYV. The CDR3 coding sequence is TGTGCCAGCAGCTTAGACAGGTCTAACTACGAGCAGTACGTC.